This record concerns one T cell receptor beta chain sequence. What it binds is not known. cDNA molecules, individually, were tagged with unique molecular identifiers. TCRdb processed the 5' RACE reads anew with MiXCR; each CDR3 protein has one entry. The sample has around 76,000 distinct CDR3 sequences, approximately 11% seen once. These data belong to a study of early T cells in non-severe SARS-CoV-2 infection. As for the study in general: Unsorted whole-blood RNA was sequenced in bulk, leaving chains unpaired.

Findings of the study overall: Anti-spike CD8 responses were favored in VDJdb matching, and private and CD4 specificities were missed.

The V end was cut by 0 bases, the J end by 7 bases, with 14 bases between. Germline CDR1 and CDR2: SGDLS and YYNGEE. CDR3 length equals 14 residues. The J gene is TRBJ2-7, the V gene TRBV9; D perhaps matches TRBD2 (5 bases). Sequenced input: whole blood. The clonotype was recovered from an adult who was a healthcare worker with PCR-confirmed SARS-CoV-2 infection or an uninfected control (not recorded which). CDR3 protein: CASSVDPGIGEQYF. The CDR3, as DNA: TGTGCCAGCAGCGTAGATCCGGGAATAGGGGAGCAGTACTTC.